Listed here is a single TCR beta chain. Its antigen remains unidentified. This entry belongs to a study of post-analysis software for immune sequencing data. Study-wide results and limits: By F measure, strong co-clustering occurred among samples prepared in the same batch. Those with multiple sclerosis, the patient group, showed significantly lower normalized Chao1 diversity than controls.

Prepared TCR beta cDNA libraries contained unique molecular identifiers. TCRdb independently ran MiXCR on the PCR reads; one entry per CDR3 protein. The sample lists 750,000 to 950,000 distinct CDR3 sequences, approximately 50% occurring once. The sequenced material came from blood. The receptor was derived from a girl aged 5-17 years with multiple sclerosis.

The CDR3 loop is CASNQGSEGYTF. The CDR3 DNA sequence: TGTGCCAGCAACCAGGGAAGTGAAGGCTACACCTTC. This sequence joins TRBV28 and TRBJ1-2, with D perhaps TRBD1 (5 bases). Germline-derived CDR1 and CDR2 are MDHEN and SYDVKM. Trimming removed 7 bases from V and 8 bases from J, with 14 bases in between. The CDR3 sequence is 12 residues long.